Here is one TCR beta chain with its context. The TCR beta CDR3 regions underwent amplification using RNA transcripts as the source. TCR CDR3 regions were first amplified by RT-PCR with HTBI primers. TCRdb independently ran MiXCR on the multiplex PCR reads; one entry per CDR3 protein. The sample records about 380,000 distinct CDR3 sequences, around 13% being singletons. The sample originates from a study of T cells in Graves' hyperthyroidism and ophthalmopathy. Study details: Initial diagnosis, before any treatment, was when peripheral blood was collected.

CDR1 SGHAT and CDR2 FQNNGV come from the germline V gene. Trimming at V came to 5 bases and at J to 6 bases, leaving 11 bases not matched to a gene. The CDR3 sequence is 17 residues long. Sequencing was done on a sample of blood. This sequence joins TRBV11-2 and TRBJ2-3; 13 nucleotides line up with TRBD2. This clonotype originated in a woman younger than 45 with Graves' ophthalmopathy. The CDR3 spells CASSPTGLAGDPDTQYF. DNA of the CDR3: TGTGCCAGCAGCCCAACCGGACTAGCGGGGGATCCCGATACGCAGTATTTT.